This TCR beta chain stems from a study of T cell changes during pregnancy in multiple sclerosis. Only one count was recorded for this clone. Per the germline V gene, CDR1 is MNHEY and CDR2 is SMNVEV (reference sequence). This CDR3 is built from 17 residues. V was pared by 5 bases and J by 2 bases, with 16 bases between. Data came from immunoSEQ multiplex PCR; TCRdb stores just in-frame clones and leaves some out. The sample yields 70,000 or so clones, 90% to 95% seen once. This sequence was found in a female donor with multiple sclerosis, enrolled in a pregnancy study. This sequence joins TRBV27 and TRBJ2-6; D uncertain. This material consisted of CD4+ T cells from peripheral blood mononuclear cells, taken before pregnancy. The CDR3 sequence: CASSLTPQSAGANVLTF. For the CDR3, the DNA is TGTGCCAGCAGTCTTACCCCCCAGTCCGCTGGGGCCAACGTCCTGACTTTC. Supplemented by reference TRBV27 and TRBJ2-6, the full variable domain reads EAQVTQNPRYLITVTGKKLTVTCSQNMNHEYMSWYRQDPGLGLRQIYYSMNVEVTDKGDVPEGYKVSRKEKRNFPLILESPSPNQTSLYFCASSLTPQSAGANVLTFGAGSRLTVL.